This is a list of T cell receptor beta chains from one sample in a study of blood T cells in healthy people across ages. In TCRdb, the 5' RACE reads were re-called with MiXCR into one record per CDR3 protein. The profile shows about 1,400,000 distinct CDR3 sequences, around 55% of them singletons. The sequenced sample consisted of blood. Receptors originate from a man aged 18-30 years in good health. The CDR3 runs from the conserved cysteine through the conserved F or W. Each record gives: clone size, D gene, J gene, V gene, CDR3 DNA, CDR3 protein. The D gene is left open where the match is weak. Rows may omit the clone size; those that give it use once, few, many or a size class.

.,.,TRBJ2-1,TRBV12-3/TRBV12-4,TGTGCCAGTCTCCGGAGCGGCGAGCAGTTCTTC,CASLRSGEQFF
.,TRBD2,TRBJ2-7,TRBV25-1,TGTGCCAGCAGTGAATATCAGGGCGGGAGGTCTAACGAGCAGTACTTC,CASSEYQGGRSNEQYF
.,TRBD2,TRBJ2-1,TRBV20-1,TGCAGTGCTACCATTAGCGGGAGTACCTACAATGAGCAGTTCTTC,CSATISGSTYNEQFF
.,.,TRBJ2-7,TRBV5-1,TGCGCCAGCAGGGATCGCGGGGCGGACTACGAGCAGTACTTC,CASRDRGADYEQYF
few,.,TRBJ2-3,TRBV3-1,TGTGCCAGCAGCCCATGGGGTACCACTAGCACAGATACGCAGTATTTT,CASSPWGTTSTDTQYF
once,.,TRBJ2-7,TRBV7-2,TGTGCCAGCAGCTTAGTAGGACCCCATTACGAGCAGTACTTC,CASSLVGPHYEQYF
.,.,TRBJ1-2,TRBV19,TGTGCCAGTAGTATTTCAGCCGACAGAATCAACTATGGCTACACCTTC,CASSISADRINYGYTF
.,.,TRBJ1-1,TRBV29-1,TGCAGCACGACACCGGGACAGAACACTGAAGCTTTCTTT,CSTTPGQNTEAFF
.,TRBD2,TRBJ2-5,TRBV29-1,TGCAGCGTTGTTTTCCCTTTGGGAGAACCGGGACTAGCGGTTCAAGAGACCCAGTACTTC,CSVVFPLGEPGLAVQETQYF
.,TRBD1,TRBJ1-4,TRBV15,TGTGCCACCAGCAGAGAGGGGACAGGGTTTGAAAAACTGTTTTTT,CATSREGTGFEKLFF
.,.,TRBJ2-3,TRBV6-2/TRBV6-3,TGTGCCAGCAGTTACTGGTCAGCGGATACGCAGTATTTT,CASSYWSADTQYF
.,.,TRBJ2-3,TRBV20-1,TGCAGTGCTAGAGCCCGGGACGGACGCACAGATACGCAGTATTTT,CSARARDGRTDTQYF
few,.,TRBJ1-2,TRBV29-1,TGCAGCGTTGGGGGGGGTTCGGGCTATGGCTACACCTTC,CSVGGGSGYGYTF
.,.,TRBJ1-2,TRBV11-3,TGTGCCAGCAGCTTATTTAGGGGAGCAAGCCCCTATGGCTACACCTTC,CASSLFRGASPYGYTF
many,.,TRBJ2-3,TRBV6-4,TGTGCCAGCAGTGACTCGGGCGGGACAGATACGCAGTATTTT,CASSDSGGTDTQYF
few,TRBD2,TRBJ2-7,TRBV13,TGTGCCAGCAGCTTAGTTAGCGGGGGTAACGACGAGCAGTACTTC,CASSLVSGGNDEQYF